Listed here are 28 T cell receptor beta chains from one sample, sequenced in a study of shared clonotypes between healthy human individuals. Assay used: immunoSEQ multiplex PCR; TCRdb lists only in-frame clones, some missing. In the table there are nearly 500,000 clones, 76% of which are singletons. The specimen sequenced was PBMCs. The receptors derive from a woman between 35 and 50 years old in good health. Some clones in this sample may be carry-over from other donors' samples.

This clone was found once. A much larger clone sits a single nucleotide away, making a read error possible. The chain carries TRBV28 and TRBJ1-2; D gene unclear. The CDR3 contains 12 residues. The V gene lost 5 bases and the J gene lost 6 bases, with 10 bases spanning the gap. CDR1 and CDR2 from the germline V gene are MDHEN and SYDVKM. The CDR3 is CASSRSPNGYTF. The CDR3 DNA follows: TGTGCCAGCAGTAGGTCTCCCAATGGCTACACCTTC.

The V and J genes are TRBV28 and TRBJ2-7, with TRBD1 identical over 8 bases. Looked up from germline, CDR1 is MDHEN and CDR2 is SYDVKM. V trimming: 6 bases; J trimming: 4 bases; junction bases outside the gene matches: 11. The CDR3 consists of 15 residues. DNA for the CDR3: TGTGCCAGCAGCCCCCGACGGACAGGGTATTACGAGCAGTACTTC. Protein sequence: CASSPRRTGYYEQYF.

The gene calls are TRBV5-4 and TRBJ2-7; D unclear. V gave up 2 bases and J gave up 0 bases, with 9 bases separating them. Germline CDR1 SGHNT, CDR2 YYREEE (reference sequence). The CDR3 has 14 amino acids. CDR3 DNA: TGTGCCAGCAGCTTCGACCCCGGCTCCTACGAGCAGTACTTC. Translation: CASSFDPGSYEQYF.

The rearrangement links TRBV7-2 to TRBJ1-4, with TRBD1 matching over 10 bases. Losses at the gene ends were 1 base for V and 7 bases for J; bases not matched to a gene: 9. From germline, CDR1 is SGHTA and CDR2 FQGNSA. The CDR3 length is 17 residues. The CDR3 coding sequence is TGTGCCAGCAGCTTAGTGGCGGCGGGACAGGGGATTGAAAAACTGTTTTTT. Its translation: CASSLVAAGQGIEKLFF.

CDR3 amino acids: CASSSGSVNSGANVLTF. In nucleotides, the CDR3 is TGTGCCAGCAGCTCGGGTAGCGTCAACTCTGGGGCCAACGTCCTGACTTTC. The rearrangement joins TRBV7-3 to TRBJ2-6, with a tentative D call TRBD2 (5 bases). Trimming removed 4 bases from V and 0 bases from J, with 13 bases in between. Germline CDR1 SGHTA, CDR2 FQGTGA. This CDR3 region has 17 residues.

The V gene is TRBV5-1, the J gene TRBJ2-1; TRBD2 aligns across 7 bases. The CDR3 runs to 15 residues. Germline values: CDR1 SGHRS, CDR2 YFSETQ. V shed 4 bases, J shed 6 bases, and the junction held 10 bases outside the gene matches. CDR3 amino acids: CASSPGVAGLNEQFF. The DNA for the CDR3 is TGCGCCAGCAGCCCCGGGGTAGCGGGCCTCAATGAGCAGTTCTTC.

The chain recombines TRBV7-3 with TRBJ2-7; D remains ambiguous. The CDR3 has 16 residues. V lost 5 bases and J lost 4, with 21 bases in between. In germline, CDR1 is SGHTA, CDR2 FQGTGA. This CDR3 reads CASSIPAASPDYEQYF. CDR3 coding DNA: TGTGCCAGCAGCATCCCGGCGGCCAGCCCCGATTACGAGCAGTACTTC.

The J gene is TRBJ1-1, the V gene TRBV12-5, with 8 positions matching TRBD1. The V and J ends lost 0 bases and 4 bases, in that order; junction bases with no gene match: 10. The CDR3 loop spans 17 amino acids. Germline V CDR1 and CDR2: LGHNT, FRNRAP. Written as DNA, the CDR3 is TGTGCTAGTGGTTTGGTACTCTCGGGCAGGGGGCCCACTGAAGCTTTCTTT. The encoded protein is CASGLVLSGRGPTEAFF.

The chain carries TRBV11-2 and TRBJ1-4, with D hard to call. V lost 0 bases, J lost 5 bases, and 13 bases lay in between. The CDR3 length is 16 residues. Germline V gives CDR1 SGHAT, CDR2 FQNNGV. The CDR3 nucleotides read TGTGCCAGCAGCTTAGAGGGTTGGGTACGAAATGAAAAACTGTTTTTT. It translates to CASSLEGWVRNEKLFF.

The V gene is TRBV5-6, the J gene TRBJ2-5; 7 bases align to TRBD1. V lost 3 bases, J lost 4 bases, and 9 bases stayed unmatched. Germline lookup yields CDR1 SGHDT and CDR2 YYEEEE. The CDR3 length is 15 residues. In DNA, the CDR3 is TGTGCCAGCAGCTCACTGACAGGGCGCGGAGAGACCCAGTACTTC. Translating gives CASSSLTGRGETQYF.

The V call is TRBV6-5, the J call TRBJ2-4; tentative D call: TRBD1 (6 bases). The CDR3 covers 15 residues. Germline V lookup: CDR1 MNHEY, CDR2 SVGAGI. Trimming removed 6 bases at V and 6 bases at J, with 18 bases between. CDR3 region: CASSTLGTTRNIQYF. The CDR3, as DNA: TGTGCCAGCAGCACCCTGGGGACAACCAGAAACATTCAGTACTTC.

This chain uses TRBV5-1 with TRBJ2-7, with D hard to call. Trimming shortened V by 2 bases and J by 2 bases, and 11 bases separated the two germline ends. This CDR3 contains 14 residues. Germline V gene lookup returns CDR1 SGHRS and CDR2 YFSETQ. CDR3 sequence reads: CASSLRAEPYEQYF. In DNA, the CDR3 is TGCGCCAGCAGCTTACGAGCCGAACCCTACGAGCAGTACTTC. The full variable domain, rest sourced from reference TRBV5-1 and TRBJ2-7, is KAGVTQTPRYLIKTRGQQVTLSCSPISGHRSVSWYQQTPGQGLQFLFEYFSETQRNKGNFPGRFSGRQFSNSRSEMNVSTLELGDSALYLCASSLRAEPYEQYFGPGTRLTVT.

The sample holds one count of this clone. The genes are TRBV25-1 and TRBJ2-7; perhaps TRBD1 as D (6 bases). This CDR3 contains 14 residues. The germline V gene encodes CDR1 MGHDK and CDR2 SYGVNS. The V end lost 4 bases, the J end lost 0 bases, and 10 bases lay between the germline ends. CDR3 sequence reads: CASSAWDNSYEQYF. In nucleotides, the CDR3 is TGTGCCAGCAGTGCTTGGGACAACTCCTACGAGCAGTACTTC.

The V call is TRBV28, the J call TRBJ2-7; perhaps TRBD2 as D (6 bases). CDR1 MDHEN and CDR2 SYDVKM come from the germline V gene. The CDR3 is made up of 13 amino acids. V was cut by 1 base and J by 3 bases, with 7 bases left in between. CDR3 DNA: TGTGCCAGCAGTTTATTCGGGAGCTACGAGCAGTACTTC. Translating gives CASSLFGSYEQYF.

The rearrangement uses TRBV30 and TRBJ1-1; D is uncertain. The CDR3 runs to 14 residues. The ends were cut back, 1 base at V and 1 base at J, with 10 bases in the middle. CDR1 GTSNPN and CDR2 SVGIG come from the germline V gene (reference sequence). The CDR3 loop reads CAWSGIKQNTEAFF. For the CDR3, the DNA is TGTGCCTGGAGTGGAATAAAGCAGAACACTGAAGCTTTCTTT.

The chain couples TRBV5-5 to TRBJ1-3; D gene uncertain. Per the germline V gene, CDR1 is SGHKS and CDR2 is YYEKEE (reference sequence). The CDR3 is 14 amino acids. Trimming took 2 bases from V and 10 from J, leaving 16 bases between them. The CDR3 DNA reads as TGTGCCAGCAGCTTAACAGAACTCATTAGAACCATATATTTT. This encodes CASSLTELIRTIYF.

This clone was seen once. The V and J genes are TRBV4-3 and TRBJ2-5, with D perhaps TRBD2 (5 bases). Germline V gene lookup returns CDR1 LGHNA and CDR2 YSLEER. The length of the CDR3 is 15 residues. The V end lost 5 bases, the J end lost 3 bases, and 16 bases lay between the germline ends. The CDR3 sequence is CASSKAPSGEETQYF. In DNA form, the CDR3 reads TGCGCCAGCAGCAAAGCTCCCAGCGGAGAAGAGACCCAGTACTTC.

The chain is built from TRBV5-1 and TRBJ2-1, with TRBD1 matching over 8 bases. V dropped 2 bases and J dropped 1; count of bases not matched to a gene: 5. The germline V gene encodes CDR1 SGHRS and CDR2 YFSETQ. The CDR3 consists of 16 residues. CDR3 sequence reads: CASSFRTGRSYNEQFF. CDR3 in DNA: TGCGCCAGCAGCTTCAGGACAGGGAGATCCTACAATGAGCAGTTCTTC.

The genes are TRBV7-6 and TRBJ2-3, with D uncertain. This CDR3 is built from 14 residues. Germline V gene sequence: CDR1 SGHVS, CDR2 FNYEAQ. Between the trimmed V and J ends, which lost 2 bases and 5 bases, there was a span of 11 bases. CDR3 region: CASSLKSQRDTQYF. The CDR3 bases are TGTGCCAGCAGCTTAAAATCACAGAGAGATACGCAGTATTTT.

This rearrangement joins TRBV19 to TRBJ2-7; D call uncertain. Germline assignment: CDR1 LNHDA and CDR2 SQIVND (reference sequence). Deletions cut 1 base from V and 0 bases from J, with 19 bases between. The CDR3 is 18 amino acids. The CDR3, as DNA: TGTGCCAGTAGTATAGTTTTTTTGTGGCGGACCGACTCCTACGAGCAGTACTTC. Its protein product is CASSIVFLWRTDSYEQYF.

As to this clone: This likely reflects a read error, since a far larger clone is one base away. Within the sample, other DNA sequences also encode this same CDR3. The rearrangement links TRBV19 to TRBJ2-5; TRBD2 aligns across 8 bases. The J call is in doubt because the DNA end fits TRBJ2-7 better. CDR1 is LNHDA and CDR2 is SQIVND in the germline V gene (reference sequence). The CDR3 is 14 residues long. This CDR3 is CASSTPGLAYEQYF. The CDR3 DNA is TGTGCCAGTAGTACCCCGGGACTAGCCTACGAGCAGTACTTC.

The CDR3 nucleotides read TGTGCCAGCAGTTATCAGACCTCTAGCGCTTCAAGGGGGGATACGCAGTATTTT. Encoded protein: CASSYQTSSASRGDTQYF. The chain joins TRBV5-4 to TRBJ2-3; D may correspond to TRBD1 or TRBD2 (6 bases each). The CDR3 has 18 amino acids. Trimming removed 5 bases from V and 6 bases from J, with 28 bases in between. CDR1 and CDR2 from the germline V gene are SGHNT and YYREEE (reference sequence).

A word on this clone: One end of the junction does not line up with germline, which may come from a read error. V is TRBV19 and J is TRBJ1-5; 9 bases line up with TRBD1. Looked up from germline, CDR1 is LNHDA and CDR2 is SQIVND (reference sequence). The CDR3 is 16 residues long. CDR3: CAGSPDRGVRNQPQHF. CDR3 in DNA: TGTGCCGGTAGTCCCGACAGGGGGGTTCGCAATCAGCCCCAGCATTTT.

This chain joins TRBV28 and TRBJ1-6, with a weak D call TRBD1 (5 bases). Trimming stripped 7 bases from V and 15 bases from J, with 31 bases between. The CDR3 loop spans 17 amino acids. The germline V gene encodes CDR1 MDHEN and CDR2 SYDVKM. CDR3 coding DNA: TGTGCCAGCACCGCCGGGGGGTTGAGCCCCGGGTTGAGTGGCCTCCACTTT. It translates to CASTAGGLSPGLSGLHF.

This clone was seen more than once but under ten times. The genes are TRBV7-9 and TRBJ1-4; D is ambiguous. V lost 4 bases, J lost 0 bases, and 6 bases lay in between. Germline values: CDR1 SEHNR, CDR2 FQNEAQ (reference sequence). The CDR3 spans 14 residues. The CDR3, as DNA: TGTGCCAGCAGCTGGGTGTCAACTAATGAAAAACTGTTTTTT. Translating it yields CASSWVSTNEKLFF.

The chain uses TRBV18 and TRBJ2-7; TRBD2 agrees at 10 bases. J was trimmed by 7 bases and V by 6 bases; bases with no gene match: 18. The CDR3 runs 17 residues. Germline-derived CDR1 and CDR2 are KGHSH and LQKENI. This chain's CDR3 is CASSETLGLAGVWEQYF. CDR3 sequence (DNA): TGTGCCAGCTCGGAGACGTTGGGGCTAGCGGGAGTGTGGGAGCAGTACTTC.

This chain uses TRBV14 with TRBJ2-6; D possibly uses TRBD1 or TRBD2 (5 bases each). The germline gives CDR1 SGHDN, CDR2 FVKESK. V gave up 3 bases and J gave up 1 base, with 10 bases separating them. CDR3 length equals 16 residues. This CDR3 reads CASSHGWGSGANVLTF. The CDR3, as DNA: TGTGCCAGCAGCCACGGGTGGGGGTCTGGGGCCAACGTCCTGACTTTC.

The J gene is TRBJ2-3, the V gene TRBV23-1, with D possibly TRBD1 on 6 matching bases. TRBV23-1 is placed among ORFs of uncertain function. The CDR3 sequence is 17 residues long. V was clipped by 2 bases and J by 1 base, with 16 bases between them. The CDR3 sequence is CASSQQTYRARTDTQYF. The CDR3, as DNA: TGCGCCAGCAGTCAACAGACCTACAGGGCCCGCACAGATACGCAGTATTTT.